This T cell receptor (beta chain) was sequenced in a study of CD8 T cells in Susac syndrome. V lost 3 bases and J 11 bases, leaving 22 bases between the germline ends. This CDR3 comprises 15 residues. Random hexamers served to reverse transcribe about 0.45 to 1 ug RNA. TCRdb re-derived calls from the immunoSEQ multiplex PCR reads in MiXCR, one entry per CDR3 protein. Seen here are 250,000 to 300,000 distinct CDR3 sequences, 65% to 90% observed once, and the top ten hold around 0.22%. This clonotype was sampled from a human donor with multiple sclerosis. Sequencing was carried out using CD8+ T cells from PBMCs. The V call is TRBV12-3 or TRBV12-4, the J call TRBJ1-1; a possible D gene is TRBD1 (6 bases). In DNA, the CDR3 is TGTGCCAGCAGTTTCGGTCAGGGGCCCTTCAGGGACGCTTTCTTT. It is translated as CASSFGQGPFRDAFF.